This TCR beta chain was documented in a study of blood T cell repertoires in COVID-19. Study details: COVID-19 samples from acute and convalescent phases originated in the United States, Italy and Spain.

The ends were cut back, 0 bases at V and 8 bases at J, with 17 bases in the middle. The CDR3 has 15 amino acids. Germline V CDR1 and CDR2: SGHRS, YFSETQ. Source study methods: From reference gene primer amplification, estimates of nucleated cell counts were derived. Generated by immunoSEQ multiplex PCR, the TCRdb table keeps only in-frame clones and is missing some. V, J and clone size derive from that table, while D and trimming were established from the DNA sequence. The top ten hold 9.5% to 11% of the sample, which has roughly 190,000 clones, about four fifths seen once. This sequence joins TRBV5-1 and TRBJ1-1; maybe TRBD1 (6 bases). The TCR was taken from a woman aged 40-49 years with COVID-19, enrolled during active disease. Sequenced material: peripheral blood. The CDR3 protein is CASSLAGTKAGEAFF. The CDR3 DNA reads TGCGCCAGCAGCTTGGCTGGGACAAAGGCAGGAGAAGCTTTCTTT. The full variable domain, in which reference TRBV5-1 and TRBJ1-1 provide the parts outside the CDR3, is KAGVTQTPRYLIKTRGQQVTLSCSPISGHRSVSWYQQTPGQGLQFLFEYFSETQRNKGNFPGRFSGRQFSNSRSEMNVSTLELGDSALYLCASSLAGTKAGEAFFGQGTRLTVV.